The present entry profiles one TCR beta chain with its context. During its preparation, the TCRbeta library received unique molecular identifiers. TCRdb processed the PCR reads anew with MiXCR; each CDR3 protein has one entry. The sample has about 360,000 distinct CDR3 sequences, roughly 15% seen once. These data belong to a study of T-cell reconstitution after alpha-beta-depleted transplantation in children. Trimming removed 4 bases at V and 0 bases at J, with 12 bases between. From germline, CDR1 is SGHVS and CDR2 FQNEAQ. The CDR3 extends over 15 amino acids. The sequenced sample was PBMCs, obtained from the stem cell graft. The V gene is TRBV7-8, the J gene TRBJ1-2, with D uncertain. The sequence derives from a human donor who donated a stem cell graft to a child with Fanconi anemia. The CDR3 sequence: CASSSIVPANYGYTF. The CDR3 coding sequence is TGTGCCAGCAGCTCCATCGTCCCAGCTAACTATGGCTACACCTTC.